This TCR beta chain derives from a study of Graves' ophthalmopathy and Graves' hyperthyroidism. Amplified TCR beta CDR3 regions were obtained using RNA transcripts as template. First-round RT-PCR used HTBI primers; second-round multiplex PCR followed. TCRdb analysed the multiplex PCR reads with MiXCR anew, one entry per CDR3 protein. The sample includes almost 400,000 distinct CDR3 sequences, 18% of them seen just once. The CDR3 consists of 17 residues. Trimming removed 6 bases at V and 0 bases at J, with 15 bases between. Germline V gene data show CDR1 as SGHDN and CDR2 as FVKESK. This clonotype was counted many times. Other autoimmune diseases, uncontrolled infections, pregnancy or lactation ruled patients out of participation.

The chain joins TRBV14 to TRBJ2-6; D is perhaps TRBD2 (5 bases). The sequenced sample was peripheral blood. The TCR originated in a woman aged 18-29 years with Graves' ophthalmopathy. CDR3 amino acids: CASSPLDSSSGANVLTF. Here the CDR3 DNA reads TGTGCCAGCAGTCCCTTGGACTCGAGCTCTGGGGCCAACGTCCTGACTTTC.